This TCR beta chain came from a study of blood T cell repertoires in COVID-19. TCRdb's table, derived via immunoSEQ multiplex PCR, lists solely in-frame clones and lacks some. The sample comprises over 150,000 clones, roughly 80% of which are singletons, and about 7.3% rests with the top ten. Trimming shortened V by 5 bases and J by 6 bases, and 13 bases separated the two germline ends. The CDR3 has 13 amino acids. Germline CDR1 reads MNHEY; CDR2 reads SVGEGT. Sequencing used PBMCs or T cells enriched from blood (not recorded which). The clonotype originates from a man aged 45 to 65 who had recovered from COVID-19. The chain joins TRBV6-2 or TRBV6-3 to TRBJ1-1; a possible D gene is TRBD1 (6 bases). CDR3 DNA sequence: TGTGCCAGCAGTAGAACAGGGTTCTCTGAAGCTTTCTTT. Amino acid sequence: CASSRTGFSEAFF.